This TCR beta chain was sequenced during a study of blood T cell repertoires in COVID-19. Looking at the study overall: Italy, Spain and the United States were the sources of the convalescent and acute COVID-19 samples.

Germline CDR1 is LGHNA and CDR2 is YSLEER. The ends lost 0 bases at V and 5 bases at J; junction bases unmatched: 5. The CDR3 runs 16 residues. The repertoire was sequenced with immunoSEQ multiplex PCR; TCRdb's copy has only in-frame clones and lacks some. The sample shows about 170,000 clones, more than 75% of them seen only once. V gene TRBV4-3 combines with J gene TRBJ2-3, with 10 bases lining up with TRBD2. Material: peripheral blood. This clonotype was obtained from a woman aged 80 or over with COVID-19, enrolled during active disease. This chain's CDR3 is CASSQDLAGVKDTQYF. Written as DNA, the CDR3 is TGCGCCAGCAGCCAAGATCTAGCGGGAGTGAAAGATACGCAGTATTTT.